This passage covers 9 T cell receptor beta chains from one sample sequenced in a study of response to subunit inactivated influenza vaccine (dated by TCRdb to 2016 to 2018). Libraries came from RT-PCR. Data came from an Illumina HiSeq 2500. TCRdb reanalyzed the raw reads on its own, using fastp at Q25 for trimming and MiXCR for clone calling, and kept in-frame beta chains. Identical CDR3 protein sequences are pooled into one entry, listed with their most common genes and DNA. Recorded for this sample are over 400,000 distinct CDR3 sequences; around 9.9% of them occurred a single time. Together, the top ten hold 9.5% to 15% of the sample. The time point label corresponds to: around 42 days after influenza vaccine administration. This sample comprised PBMCs from blood, obtained around seven weeks after vaccination. All receptors derive from a man aged 45-60 years who received an inactivated influenza vaccine. Donor details come from another sample of the same person, matched by shared clones.

The chain links TRBV4-3 to TRBJ1-6, with 7 bases lining up with TRBD1. The germline CDR1 and CDR2 sequences are LGHNA and YSLEER. The CDR3 consists of 14 residues. V dropped 4 bases and J dropped 9; count of bases not matched to a gene: 6. The CDR3 bases are TGCGCCAGCAGCCCCCACAGGGGCGGTTCACCCCTCCACTTT. Its translation: CASSPHRGGSPLHF.

This clonotype has a handful of counts. V gene TRBV7-2 combines with J gene TRBJ2-5; a possible D gene is TRBD2 (7 bases). The CDR3 extends over 17 amino acids. Germline lookup yields CDR1 SGHTA and CDR2 FQGNSA. Between the trimmed V and J ends, which lost 0 bases and 4 bases, there was a span of 18 bases. CDR3: CASSLAGGGTGGETQYF. The CDR3 coding sequence is TGTGCCAGCAGCTTAGCAGGCGGGGGCACGGGAGGAGAGACCCAGTACTTC.

The chain recombines TRBV20-1 with TRBJ2-2; 7 bases agree with TRBD1. J was trimmed by 4 bases and V by 2 bases; bases with no gene match: 13. The germline V gene has CDR1 DFQATT and CDR2 SNEGSKA (reference sequence). This CDR3 comprises 17 residues. The CDR3 nucleotides read TGCAGTGCTAGACACCTGGAGAGACAGGGCGGCACCGGGGAGCTGTTTTTT. It codes for CSARHLERQGGTGELFF.

The V call is TRBV20-1, the J call TRBJ1-1; D unresolved. Germline V gene sequence: CDR1 DFQATT, CDR2 SNEGSKA (reference sequence). The CDR3 is made up of 13 amino acids. Between the trimmed V and J ends, which lost 3 bases and 1 base, there was a span of 9 bases. The CDR3 nucleotides are TGCAGTGCTAGCAGAGTCGGGAACACTGAAGCTTTCTTT. This encodes CSASRVGNTEAFF.

This clonotype was recorded a few times. V usage is TRBV20-1 and J usage is TRBJ2-3, with TRBD2 as a possible D gene (6 bases). Germline values: CDR1 DFQATT, CDR2 SNEGSKA (reference sequence). V lost 0 bases to trimming and J lost 5 bases, with 15 bases between them. The CDR3 contains 15 residues. CDR3 protein: CSARDWGVGGDTQYF. CDR3 nucleotide sequence: TGCAGTGCTAGAGATTGGGGGGTCGGCGGAGATACGCAGTATTTT.

This clonotype has just a few counts. The chain employs TRBV19 and TRBJ1-1; 10 bases fit TRBD1. The V and J ends lost 6 bases and 1 base, in that order; junction bases with no gene match: 2. In germline, CDR1 is LNHDA, CDR2 SQIVND (reference sequence). CDR3 length equals 14 residues. The DNA for the CDR3 is TGTGCCAGTAGGGGACAGGGGAAGAACACTGAAGCTTTCTTT. It yields the protein CASRGQGKNTEAFF.

The chain employs TRBV10-3 and TRBJ2-6; TRBD1 or TRBD2 may be the D gene (5 bases each). In germline, CDR1 is ENHRY, CDR2 SYGVKD. CDR3 length: 19 amino acids. V lost 10 bases and J 1 base, leaving 26 bases between the germline ends. The CDR3: CATQTHGTHPKSGANVLTF. CDR3 nucleotide sequence: TGTGCCACCCAAACTCACGGGACCCACCCTAAATCTGGGGCCAACGTCCTGACTTTC.

This clonotype was seen only a few times. In nucleotides, the CDR3 is TGCGCCAGCAGCCAGTACCCGACAAGGTCGGAAGCTTTCTTT. This sequence encodes CASSQYPTRSEAFF. V gene TRBV4-1 combines with J gene TRBJ1-1; D not resolved. The germline gives CDR1 MGHRA, CDR2 YSYEKL. This CDR3 spans 14 amino acids. V lost 3 bases to trimming and J lost 8 bases, with 16 bases between them.

This clonotype was detected only a few times. The chain links TRBV19 to TRBJ1-2, with no clear D. The CDR3 has 14 residues. V lost 0 bases to trimming and J lost 12 bases, with 17 bases between them. Germline values: CDR1 LNHDA, CDR2 SQIVND (reference sequence). The CDR3 DNA is TGTGCCAGTAGTATAGAGGACCGCAGCGAACGTCACACCTTC. It specifies CASSIEDRSERHTF.